The rows below give T cell receptor beta chains drawn from one sample of a study of PD-L1 blockade in urothelial cancer. Repertoires were generated with immunoSEQ multiplex PCR, while TCRdb's copy carries only in-frame clones and drops some. The repertoire holds around 100,000 clones, with approximately 90% as singletons. The sample was PBMCs, taken around atezolizumab (anti-PD-L1) treatment. These receptors all stem from a man aged 55-75 years with urothelial cancer. Each CDR3 is given with its conserved first and last residue. The D gene is left open where the match is weak. Not every row has a clone size; where given, it reads once, few, many or a size class.

CASSMDRGDTQYF | TGTGCCAGCAGCATGGACAGGGGAGATACGCAGTATTTT | . | TRBV11-1 | TRBD1 | TRBJ2-3
CASSGQAGTEAFF | TGTGCCAGCAGTGGGCAGGCGGGCACTGAAGCTTTCTTT | . | TRBV6-1 | . | TRBJ1-1
CASSASGQGFDEQYF | TGTGCCAGCAGCGCCTCCGGACAGGGGTTCGACGAGCAGTACTTC | . | TRBV9 | TRBD1 | TRBJ2-7
CASSGWATNTGELFF | TGTGCCAGCAGCGGCTGGGCGACCAACACCGGGGAGCTGTTTTTT | . | TRBV7-2 | . | TRBJ2-2
CASSSPTSDADTQYF | TGTGCCAGCAGCTCCCCCACTAGCGATGCAGATACGCAGTATTTT | once | TRBV7-2 | TRBD2 | TRBJ2-3
CASSVGAGGNQPQHF | TGTGCCAGCAGCGTAGGGGCGGGGGGCAATCAGCCCCAGCATTTT | once | TRBV9 | . | TRBJ1-5
CEGQAGDDYEQYF | TGTGAAGGGCAAGCGGGGGATGACTACGAGCAGTACTTC | . | TRBV25-1 | TRBD2 | TRBJ2-7
CASSFSPSTDTQYF | TGTGCCAGCAGCTTTAGTCCTAGCACAGATACGCAGTATTTT | . | TRBV7-2 | . | TRBJ2-3
CASSQTSAGGTDTQYF | TGTGCCAGCTCACAGACTAGCGCGGGAGGCACAGATACGCAGTATTTT | . | TRBV18 | TRBD2 | TRBJ2-3
CASSLGGGAADTQYF | TGTGCCAGCAGCTTGGGCGGGGGGGCGGCAGATACGCAGTATTTT | . | TRBV5-6 | TRBD2 | TRBJ2-3
CASSQGAGIGNTIYF | TGCGCCAGCAGCCAAGGGGCAGGGATCGGAAACACCATATATTTT | . | TRBV4-1 | . | TRBJ1-3
CASSSGQGGETQYF | TGCGCCAGCAGCTCAGGACAGGGTGGGGAGACCCAGTACTTC | . | TRBV5-1 | TRBD1 | TRBJ2-5
CATNTHGDMNTEAFF | TGTGCCACCAATACACACGGGGACATGAACACTGAAGCTTTCTTT | . | TRBV28 | . | TRBJ1-1
CASTPSRVGNTEAFF | TGTGCCAGCACTCCCTCGAGGGTCGGGAACACTGAAGCTTTCTTT | . | TRBV25-1 | . | TRBJ1-1
CASRPRDTNWDGYTF | TGTGCCAGTAGGCCTCGGGACACTAATTGGGACGGCTACACCTTC | . | TRBV19 | . | TRBJ1-2
CASSTDSHNEQFF | TGCGCCAGCAGCACCGACAGCCACAATGAGCAGTTCTTC | . | TRBV5-1 | . | TRBJ2-1
CASSSAGVRGGYTF | TGTGCCAGCAGCTCAGCAGGGGTCCGTGGGGGCTACACCTTC | . | TRBV7-9 | . | TRBJ1-2
CASSGGQGGVDTQYF | TGTGCCAGCAGCGGGGGACAGGGGGGGGTAGATACGCAGTATTTT | . | TRBV9 | TRBD1 | TRBJ2-3
CASSISRGGQTGNSPLHF | TGTGCCAGTAGTATTTCACGAGGAGGCCAAACGGGTAATTCACCCCTCCACTTT | few | TRBV19 | . | TRBJ1-6
CARGGTRGRGDTQYF | TGTGCCCGGGGGGGGACGAGGGGGCGCGGGGATACGCAGTATTTT | . | TRBV6-1 | . | TRBJ2-3
CASSLGQGASGQPQHF | TGTGCCAGCAGCCTCGGACAGGGGGCGTCTGGTCAGCCCCAGCATTTT | . | TRBV4-2 | TRBD1 | TRBJ1-5
CASSQERGGQETQYF | TGCGCCAGCAGCCAAGAGCGGGGGGGCCAAGAGACCCAGTACTTC | many | TRBV4-3 | TRBD2 | TRBJ2-5
CARSQGEQYF | TGTGCCAGGTCACAGGGCGAGCAGTACTTC | . | TRBV28 | . | TRBJ2-7
CASSPTSGSSYNEQFF | TGTGCCAGCAGCCCGACTAGCGGGAGCTCCTACAATGAGCAGTTCTTC | . | TRBV7-9 | TRBD2 | TRBJ2-1
CASSKTGEYGNTIYF | TGTGCCAGTAGTAAGACAGGGGAATATGGAAACACCATATATTTT | . | TRBV19 | TRBD1 | TRBJ1-3
CASSLSGHSYEQYF | TGTGCCAGCAGCTTGTCCGGACACTCCTACGAGCAGTACTTC | . | TRBV5-5 | . | TRBJ2-7
CASSPRLAGVRPDTQYF | TGTGCCAGTAGTCCTCGACTAGCGGGAGTCAGACCAGATACGCAGTATTTT | . | TRBV19 | TRBD2 | TRBJ2-3
CASSSDRVGEQYF | TGTGCCAGCAGCTCAGACAGGGTTGGGGAGCAGTACTTC | . | TRBV7-3 | TRBD1 | TRBJ2-7
CASSLALSGGMSSYEQYF | TGTGCCAGCAGCTTAGCGCTCAGCGGGGGGATGAGCTCCTACGAGCAGTACTTC | . | TRBV7-2 | TRBD2 | TRBJ2-7
CASSGPTSSGEQFF | TGTGCCAGCAGCGGGCCTACGTCGAGCGGTGAGCAGTTCTTC | once | TRBV7-2 | . | TRBJ2-1
CASRRQGEGEKLFF | TGTGCCAGCAGAAGACAGGGAGAGGGTGAAAAACTGTTTTTT | . | TRBV11-2 | TRBD1 | TRBJ1-4
CASSLFGWLAGGKDTQYF | TGTGCCAGCAGTTTATTTGGTTGGCTAGCGGGGGGGAAGGATACGCAGTATTTT | . | TRBV28 | TRBD2 | TRBJ2-3
CASSLGRGRETQYF | TGTGCCAGCAGCCTCGGGAGGGGGCGGGAGACCCAGTACTTC | . | TRBV7-2 | . | TRBJ2-5
CASSVHQGGNEQFF | TGTGCCAGCAGCGTACATCAGGGGGGCAATGAGCAGTTCTTC | . | TRBV9 | . | TRBJ2-1
CATSRGGGETQYF | TGTGCCACCAGCAGAGGGGGAGGCGAGACCCAGTACTTC | . | TRBV15 | . | TRBJ2-5
CAISQQGMAEAFF | TGTGCCATCAGCCAACAGGGGATGGCTGAAGCTTTCTTT | once | TRBV10-3 | TRBD1 | TRBJ1-1
CASSLVAGGLYEQYF | TGTGCCAGCAGCTTAGTCGCGGGAGGCCTCTACGAGCAGTACTTC | once | TRBV7-2 | TRBD2 | TRBJ2-7
CASRGTGGRQPQHF | TGTGCCAGCAGGGGGACAGGGGGCCGTCAGCCCCAGCATTTT | few | TRBV6-1 | TRBD1 | TRBJ1-5
CASSSHQGGWNEKLFF | TGTGCCAGCAGCTCCCATCAGGGAGGGTGGAATGAAAAACTGTTTTTT | . | TRBV7-8 | . | TRBJ1-4
CASSLGPSTGELFF | TGTGCCAGCAGCTTAGGGCCTAGCACCGGGGAGCTGTTTTTT | . | TRBV13 | . | TRBJ2-2
CASSIVGSGSSVTQYF | TGTGCCAGTAGTATAGTCGGTAGCGGGAGTTCGGTTACGCAGTATTTT | . | TRBV19 | TRBD2 | TRBJ2-3
CASSLGYSFNYGYTF | TGCGCCAGCAGCTTGGGGTACAGCTTTAACTATGGCTACACCTTC | . | TRBV5-1 | . | TRBJ1-2
CASNLRTATNEKLFF | TGTGCCAGCAATTTAAGGACAGCAACTAATGAAAAACTGTTTTTT | . | TRBV2 | . | TRBJ1-4
CASRTTSRNTEAFF | TGTGCCAGCAGGACAACTTCGAGGAACACTGAAGCTTTCTTT | . | TRBV7-9 | . | TRBJ1-1
CASTTGQLIHNEQFF | TGTGCCAGCACCACGGGACAACTCATACACAATGAGCAGTTCTTC | . | TRBV28 | . | TRBJ2-1
CASSLGPKYEQYF | TGTGCCAGCAGCTTAGGGCCGAAATACGAGCAGTACTTC | . | TRBV11-3 | . | TRBJ2-7
CASSPWTGGLQETQYF | TGTGCCAGCAGTCCTTGGACAGGGGGCCTCCAAGAGACCCAGTACTTC | . | TRBV5-5 | TRBD1 | TRBJ2-5
CASSFIGSEQYF | TGTGCCAGCAGCTTCATCGGGTCCGAGCAGTACTTC | . | TRBV9 | . | TRBJ2-7
CASSAGGLVSGEQFF | TGTGCCAGCAGCGCGGGGGGACTAGTCTCGGGTGAGCAGTTCTTC | . | TRBV9 | TRBD2 | TRBJ2-1
CASSLGSGNSYEQYF | TGCGCCAGCAGCTTGGGATCGGGAAACTCCTACGAGCAGTACTTC | . | TRBV5-1 | . | TRBJ2-7
CASQLSGTGDEQYF | TGTGCCAGTCAACTCTCCGGGACAGGGGACGAGCAGTACTTC | once | TRBV27 | TRBD1 | TRBJ2-7
CASSGGQGKISLGNTIYF | TGTGCCAGCAGCGGGGGACAGGGTAAAATTTCCCTTGGGAACACCATATATTTT | once | TRBV9 | TRBD1 | TRBJ1-3
CASSPRVTGELFF | TGTGCCAGCAGCCCCAGGGTCACCGGGGAGCTGTTTTTT | . | TRBV7-8 | . | TRBJ2-2
CATSRDGRTGVDTQYF | TGTGCCACCAGCAGAGACGGGCGGACAGGGGTGGATACGCAGTATTTT | . | TRBV15 | TRBD1 | TRBJ2-3
CASSEATYKPARAAFF | TGTGCCAGCAGTGAAGCCACGTACAAACCCGCGCGGGCCGCTTTCTTT | . | TRBV6-1 | . | TRBJ1-1
CASSQDPRAGANVLTF | TGCGCCAGCAGCCAAGATCCCAGGGCTGGGGCCAACGTCCTGACTTTC | . | TRBV4-3 | . | TRBJ2-6
CASISPAAGGPAKNIQYF | TGCGCCAGCATCTCACCCGCGGCGGGGGGGCCGGCCAAAAACATTCAGTACTTC | . | TRBV10-2 | TRBD2 | TRBJ2-4
CASSQPLPGGEKLFF | TGCGCCAGCAGCCAACCCCTCCCCGGAGGTGAAAAACTGTTTTTT | . | TRBV4-1 | . | TRBJ1-4